The present entry profiles one T cell receptor beta chain with its context. Antigen: not known. The sample comes from a study of T cell responses to AZD1222 COVID-19 vaccine. Overall study context: Second-dose intervals of approximately 4 or approximately 12 weeks were pooled. Study findings and constraints: Spike-specific TCR breadth and depth rose after two AZD1222 doses.

CDR1 and CDR2 from the germline V gene are MDHEN and SYDVKM. CDR3 length equals 14 residues. V lost 3 bases and J 4 bases, leaving 12 bases between the germline ends. The table came from immunoSEQ multiplex PCR; TCRdb's copy has only in-frame clones and leaves some out. The data contain about 96,000 clones, 85% to 90% of them singletons. This sequence was found in an adult in good health. Sequences were derived from peripheral blood, sampled on day 0 of AZD1222 vaccination. This sequence joins TRBV28 and TRBJ1-2; no clear D. The CDR3: CASSLGGVPYGYTF. The DNA for the CDR3 is TGTGCCAGCAGTTTGGGCGGGGTGCCCTATGGCTACACCTTC.